This T cell receptor (beta chain) was obtained from a study of T cell changes during pregnancy in multiple sclerosis. Assay used: immunoSEQ multiplex PCR; TCRdb lists only in-frame clones, some missing. The data hold 95,000 to 100,000 clones, with about nine tenths observed a single time. Between the trimmed V and J ends, which lost 7 bases and 6 bases, there was a span of 19 bases. The CDR3 is 15 amino acids. Looked up from germline, CDR1 is MDHEN and CDR2 is SYDVKM. The sample here was peripheral blood, taken in the second trimester of pregnancy. This chain connects TRBV28 to TRBJ2-1; tentatively, D is TRBD2 (7 bases). The sequence came from a female donor with multiple sclerosis, enrolled in a pregnancy study. The CDR3 DNA reads TGTGCCAGCATGGGGGGGCTAAAAACTTCCAATGAGCAGTTCTTC. It encodes CASMGGLKTSNEQFF.